A selection of T cell receptor beta chains follows, all from one sample in a study of OX40 agonist ivuxolimab in advanced cancers. The assay was immunoSEQ multiplex PCR, and TCRdb's table has in-frame clones only and misses some. The repertoire holds tens of thousands of clones, with more than 70% as singletons. The input for sequencing was CD4+ or CD8+ T cells sorted from blood, taken in a trial of the OX40 agonist ivuxolimab. The receptors originated from an adult with an advanced solid tumor such as melanoma, head and neck, liver or kidney cancer. CDR3s include the opening cysteine and the closing phenylalanine or tryptophan. A D gene is named only where the DNA matches it firmly. The size of a clone is reported for some rows only, either as once, few or many, or as a class for expanded clones.

j_call clone_size v_call d_call cdr3_aa cdr3_nt
TRBJ1-4 - TRBV7-2 - CASSRANEKLFF TGTGCCAGCAGCAGGGCTAATGAAAAACTGTTTTTT
TRBJ2-5 - TRBV14 - CASSQVWPGLETQYF TGTGCCAGCAGCCAAGTCTGGCCAGGGCTGGAGACCCAGTACTTC
TRBJ1-5 - TRBV28 - CASSLLQRVGQPQHF TGTGCCAGCAGTTTATTGCAGCGAGTCGGTCAGCCCCAGCATTTT
TRBJ2-5 - TRBV6-4 - CASSRAYQETQYF TGTGCCAGCAGCAGGGCGTACCAAGAGACCCAGTACTTC
TRBJ2-2 - TRBV30 - CAWSWGTLTGELFF TGTGCCTGGAGTTGGGGGACCCTCACCGGGGAGCTGTTTTTT
TRBJ2-7 - TRBV29-1 - CSGRGPGGEQYF TGCAGCGGGCGGGGGCCAGGCGGCGAGCAGTACTTC
TRBJ1-1 - TRBV4-1 - CASSPRDGEAFF TGCGCCAGCAGCCCCCGGGACGGTGAAGCTTTCTTT
TRBJ2-7 once TRBV11-2 - CASSLVGGYEQYF TGTGCCAGCAGCTTAGTTGGGGGCTACGAGCAGTACTTC
TRBJ2-1 - TRBV7-9 - CASSVTSEQFF TGTGCCAGCTCGGTAACGTCAGAGCAGTTCTTC
TRBJ2-7 - TRBV6-1 - CASRETAHSSREQYF TGTGCCAGCAGAGAGACAGCCCACTCTTCCCGCGAGCAGTACTTC
TRBJ2-7 - TRBV11-2 - CASSLDRDNYEQYF TGTGCCAGCAGCTTGGACCGGGACAACTACGAGCAGTACTTC
TRBJ1-5 - TRBV28 - CASSQKRDRFRQPQHF TGTGCCAGCAGCCAAAAGAGAGACAGGTTTCGGCAGCCCCAGCATTTT
TRBJ1-1 - TRBV27 - CASSLLGRTEAFF TGTGCCAGCAGTTTATTGGGGCGGACTGAAGCTTTCTTT
TRBJ1-5 few TRBV5-8 - CASSLGRDSNQPQHF TGTGCCAGCAGCTTGGGACGGGATAGCAATCAGCCCCAGCATTTT
TRBJ1-4 - TRBV15 - CATSRDLQSTNEKLFF TGTGCCACCAGCAGAGACTTACAATCCACTAATGAAAAACTGTTTTTT
TRBJ1-4 - TRBV10-1 - CASSERTGTGEKLFF TGCGCCAGCAGTGAGAGGACGGGAACGGGTGAAAAACTGTTTTTT
TRBJ2-5 - TRBV27 - CASSPGRGAEGQETQYF TGTGCCAGCAGTCCGGGGAGGGGGGCTGAGGGCCAAGAGACCCAGTACTTC
TRBJ2-3 - TRBV28 TRBD2 CASSLAVRVTDTQYF TGTGCCAGCAGTCTAGCGGTTCGTGTCACAGATACGCAGTATTTT
TRBJ2-2 - TRBV29-1 - CSVEREPRTGELFF TGCAGCGTTGAACGGGAACCGCGCACCGGGGAGCTGTTTTTT
TRBJ1-5 - TRBV7-3 - CASSWDGNQPQHF TGTGCCAGCAGCTGGGACGGCAATCAGCCCCAGCATTTT
TRBJ1-1 - TRBV5-5 - CASSRSGGETEAFF TGTGCCAGCAGCCGGAGCGGGGGAGAGACTGAAGCTTTCTTT
TRBJ2-7 once TRBV28 - CASSLPRVTYEQYF TGTGCCAGCAGTTTACCCAGGGTTACCTACGAGCAGTACTTC
TRBJ2-2 once TRBV7-6 TRBD2 CASSLDLAGAPGAGELFF TGTGCCAGCAGCTTAGACCTAGCGGGGGCCCCTGGAGCCGGGGAGCTGTTTTTT
TRBJ1-3 - TRBV7-2 - CASSLRRTDSGNTIYF TGTGCCAGCAGCTTACGACGGACAGACTCTGGAAACACCATATATTTT